Ten or more counts support the clone carrying this T cell receptor (beta chain). With iRepertoire HTBI primers and Arm-PCR of CDR3 regions, TCR beta libraries were built. TCRdb reanalysed the multiplex PCR reads using MiXCR and keeps one entry per CDR3 protein. Counted here are approximately 500,000 distinct CDR3 sequences, roughly a fifth occurring once; the ten biggest clones make up about 6.6%. This entry belongs to a study of regulatory T cells in long-lasting Graves disease. V was clipped by 1 base and J by 2 bases, with 12 bases between them. The CDR3 runs to 15 residues. The germline gives CDR1 MDHEN, CDR2 SYDVKM. Time point in this sample: persistent/refractory GD, antithyroid drugs over 5 years with positive TRAb. RNA isolated from PBMCs was used to make the TCR library.

The sequence was collected from a female donor with Graves disease. The chain links TRBV28 to TRBJ2-7; maybe TRBD2 (5 bases). This specimen was peripheral blood mononuclear cells (PBMCs), taken when the disease was refractory, from a patient treated with antithyroid drugs. The CDR3 region is CASSLYGITAYEQYF. CDR3 DNA: TGTGCCAGCAGTTTATACGGGATTACGGCCTACGAGCAGTACTTC. The full variable domain, completed using reference TRBV28 and TRBJ2-7, is DVKVTQSSRYLVKRTGEKVFLECVQDMDHENMFWYRQDPGLGLRLIYFSYDVKMKEKGDIPEGYSVSREKKERFSLILESASTNQTSMYLCASSLYGITAYEQYFGPGTRLTVT.